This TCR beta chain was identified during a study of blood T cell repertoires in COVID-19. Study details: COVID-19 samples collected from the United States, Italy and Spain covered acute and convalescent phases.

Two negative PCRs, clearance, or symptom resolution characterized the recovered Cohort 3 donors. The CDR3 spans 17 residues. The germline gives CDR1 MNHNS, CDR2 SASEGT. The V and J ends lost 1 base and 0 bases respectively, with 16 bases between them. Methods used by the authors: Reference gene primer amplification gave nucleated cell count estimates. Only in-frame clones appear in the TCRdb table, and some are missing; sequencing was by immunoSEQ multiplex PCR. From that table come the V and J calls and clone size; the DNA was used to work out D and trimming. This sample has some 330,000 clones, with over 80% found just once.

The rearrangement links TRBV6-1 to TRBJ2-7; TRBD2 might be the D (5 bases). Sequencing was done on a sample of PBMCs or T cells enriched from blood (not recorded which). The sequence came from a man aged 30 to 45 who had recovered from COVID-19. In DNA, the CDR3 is TGTGCCAGCAGTGAAGGGTATGGAGGCTATAGCTCCTACGAGCAGTACTTC. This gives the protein CASSEGYGGYSSYEQYF.